These 29 T cell receptor beta chains were sequenced from one sample in a study of cytomegalovirus exposure and HLA in healthy donors. The PCR had 60 Vbeta and 13 Jbeta primers. Assay used: immunoSEQ multiplex PCR; TCRdb lists only in-frame clones, some missing. The table has under 150,000 clones, 82% seen once. Sequences were obtained from PBMCs. All receptors derive from a male donor in good health and CMV-seronegative.

This sequence joins TRBV4-3 and TRBJ2-2; the D gene is possibly TRBD2 (5 bases). The CDR3 consists of 17 residues. V was clipped by 0 bases and J by 0 bases, with 11 bases between them. Germline V gene sequence: CDR1 LGHNA, CDR2 YSLEER. CDR3 region: CASSQDPLAANTGELFF. The CDR3 DNA sequence: TGCGCCAGCAGCCAAGACCCCCTAGCAGCGAACACCGGGGAGCTGTTTTTT.

The chain links TRBV6-5 to TRBJ1-2; no firm D call. The CDR3 totals 13 residues. Germline CDR1 is MNHEY and CDR2 is SVGAGI. Trimming took off 4 bases at V and 3 bases at J, with 9 bases between the two ends. The CDR3 sequence: CASSSREDYGYTF. The CDR3 nucleotides are TGTGCCAGCAGTTCCCGGGAAGACTATGGCTACACCTTC.

In its sample, this clone was seen once. The V and J genes are TRBV2 and TRBJ1-5; D remains unclear. The CDR3 covers 16 residues. The germline CDR1 and CDR2 sequences are SNHLY and FYNNEI. Trimming cost V 4 bases and J 6 bases, with 19 bases left between them. The CDR3 loop is CASSAGRQGLGQPQHF. For the CDR3, the DNA is TGTGCCAGCAGTGCAGGTCGTCAAGGATTGGGTCAGCCCCAGCATTTT.

The rearrangement uses TRBV6-1 and TRBJ1-1, with a weak D call TRBD1 (6 bases). The CDR3 consists of 15 residues. Germline V gene sequence: CDR1 MNHNS, CDR2 SASEGT. Trimming pared 3 bases from V and 4 bases from J, leaving 15 bases between. The CDR3 nucleotides are TGTGCCAGCAGTGACTCCGGGGGGGCCGGCACTGAAGCTTTCTTT. Protein sequence: CASSDSGGAGTEAFF.

The chain carries TRBV2 and TRBJ2-2, with TRBD1 matching over 8 bases. Trimming took 0 bases from V and 8 from J; bases not matched to a gene: 8. The CDR3 length is 16 residues. CDR1 is SNHLY, CDR2 FYNNEI, per germline. CDR3 coding DNA: TGTGCCAGCAGTGAAGCGGAAAGGACAGGGTCAGGGGAGCTGTTTTTT. It yields the protein CASSEAERTGSGELFF.

The CDR3 here is CASSLLASGTGELFF. The CDR3 DNA follows: TGTGCCAGCAGTTTATTGGCTAGCGGCACCGGGGAGCTGTTTTTT. This chain connects TRBV27 to TRBJ2-2; 7 nucleotides agree with TRBD2. Per germline, CDR1 MNHEY and CDR2 SMNVEV (reference sequence). The CDR3 runs to 15 residues. With V trimmed by 1 base and J by 4 bases, 3 bases remained unmatched.

The chain combines TRBV11-2 with TRBJ2-7; 9 bases line up with TRBD2. The CDR3 spans 17 residues. With 5 bases clipped from V and 8 bases from J, the junction kept 19 bases outside the gene matches. Germline assignment: CDR1 SGHAT and CDR2 FQNNGV. This CDR3 is CASSLTVAGAEVSKQYF. CDR3 DNA: TGTGCCAGCAGCCTTACCGTAGCGGGAGCTGAAGTTTCGAAGCAGTACTTC.

This chain joins TRBV7-2 and TRBJ2-1; TRBD2 is a possible D gene (6 bases). This CDR3 is 14 amino acids long. CDR1 is SGHTA, CDR2 FQGNSA, per germline. V was shortened by 7 bases and J by 0 bases, with 10 bases between the two germline ends. This CDR3 reads CASTPGSSYNEQFF. The CDR3 bases are TGTGCCAGCACCCCCGGGAGCTCCTACAATGAGCAGTTCTTC.

The chain joins TRBV11-3 to TRBJ2-1, with D possibly being TRBD2 (6 bases). The germline gives CDR1 SGHNT, CDR2 YENEEA. V was cut by 5 bases and J by 7 bases, with 15 bases left in between. CDR3 length: 14 residues. Here the CDR3 reads CASSHRGGKNEQFF. DNA of the CDR3: TGTGCCAGCAGCCATCGTGGGGGGAAGAATGAGCAGTTCTTC.

The chain is built from TRBV12-5 and TRBJ1-3; a weak D match, TRBD1 (5 bases). The CDR3 is 15 amino acids. V lost 2 bases and J 3 bases, leaving 11 bases between the germline ends. CDR1 and CDR2 from the germline V gene are LGHNT and FRNRAP. CDR3 protein: CASGLSGLGGNTIYF. The CDR3 region has the DNA TGTGCTAGTGGTTTGTCAGGGTTAGGTGGAAACACCATATATTTT.

This clone appeared a few times. The chain couples TRBV25-1 to TRBJ1-1; D is ambiguous. V gave up 3 bases and J gave up 1 base, with 6 bases separating them. The CDR3 totals 13 residues. Per the germline V gene, CDR1 is MGHDK and CDR2 is SYGVNS. CDR3 DNA sequence: TGTGCCAGCAGTGAGTCAGAGAACACTGAAGCTTTCTTT. Encoded protein: CASSESENTEAFF.

J is TRBJ2-1 and V is TRBV19, with 8 bases that match TRBD2. Trimming removed 6 bases from V and 14 bases from J; junction bases left unmatched: 15. CDR3 size: 14 residues. Germline CDR1 and CDR2: LNHDA and SQIVND (reference sequence). For the CDR3, the DNA is TGTGCCAGTAGCCTCGCCGGGACTAGGGGGGGAGAGTTCTTC. It codes for CASSLAGTRGGEFF.

The chain couples TRBV18 to TRBJ2-3, with 7 bases lining up with TRBD2. Per the germline V gene, CDR1 is KGHSH and CDR2 is LQKENI. The CDR3 has 15 residues. Unmatched junction bases numbered 6, after V lost 6 bases and J lost 0 bases. CDR3 sequence: CASSLAEMSTDTQYF. CDR3 in DNA: TGTGCCAGCTCCCTAGCGGAGATGAGCACAGATACGCAGTATTTT.

The chain uses TRBV10-3 and TRBJ2-7; the match to TRBD2 covers 7 bases. The CDR3 has 17 residues. J lost 2 bases, V lost 3 bases, and 13 bases had no gene match. Germline values: CDR1 ENHRY, CDR2 SYGVKD. The CDR3, as DNA: TGTGCCATCAGTGACATCCTTATGGCGGGAGACCCCTACGAGCAGTACTTC. It is translated as CAISDILMAGDPYEQYF.

This sequence joins TRBV30 and TRBJ1-2; D gene ambiguous. The CDR3 length is 10 residues. Germline-derived CDR1 and CDR2 are GTSNPN and SVGIG (reference sequence). The V gene lost 6 bases and the J gene lost 8 bases, with 10 bases spanning the gap. The CDR3 protein is CACHERGYTF. CDR3 coding DNA: TGTGCCTGCCATGAGCGAGGCTACACCTTC.

The V and J genes are TRBV27 and TRBJ1-5; 10 bases fit TRBD1. This CDR3 contains 18 residues. Trimming took 6 bases from V and 2 from J; bases not matched to a gene: 13. Looked up from germline, CDR1 is MNHEY and CDR2 is SMNVEV (reference sequence). Here the CDR3 reads CASSPTGDRGFGNQPQHF. Written as DNA, the CDR3 is TGTGCCAGCAGCCCTACAGGGGACAGGGGCTTCGGCAATCAGCCCCAGCATTTT.

There are a few counts of this clone. The chain links TRBV5-6 to TRBJ2-1; 7 bases match TRBD1. The ends lost 4 bases at V and 1 base at J; junction bases unmatched: 2. CDR1 is SGHDT and CDR2 is YYEEEE in the germline V gene. The CDR3 sequence is 14 residues long. The CDR3 spells CASSPDRSYNEQFF. CDR3 in DNA: TGTGCCAGCAGCCCGGACAGGTCCTACAATGAGCAGTTCTTC.

The chain links TRBV10-3 to TRBJ2-7; 9 nucleotides line up with TRBD1. Trimming removed 11 bases from V and 5 bases from J; junction bases left unmatched: 13. This CDR3 is built from 14 residues. CDR1 and CDR2 (germline): ENHRY, SYGVKD. Here the CDR3 DNA reads TGTGCCTCTCAGGCGGGGACAGGGAGCCACGAGCAGTACTTC. It codes for CASQAGTGSHEQYF.

This chain uses TRBV10-3 with TRBJ2-5; the match to TRBD2 covers 9 bases. The CDR3 runs to 14 residues. With 2 bases clipped from V and 6 bases from J, the junction kept 4 bases outside the gene matches. Germline values: CDR1 ENHRY, CDR2 SYGVKD. The DNA of the CDR3 is TGTGCCATCAGTGAGGCGGGAGGGGGAAAGACCCAGTACTTC. Its protein is CAISEAGGGKTQYF.

V is TRBV9 and J is TRBJ2-3, with TRBD2 matching 15 bases. The J segment lost 8 bases and the V segment lost 4 bases, leaving 8 bases of the junction unmatched. Germline V CDR1 and CDR2: SGDLS, YYNGEE. The CDR3 loop spans 16 amino acids. DNA for the CDR3: TGTGCCAGCAGCCAAGGACTAGCGGGAGGGCCCGTTACGCAGTATTTT. Translating gives CASSQGLAGGPVTQYF.

The rearrangement joins TRBV7-2 to TRBJ2-7, with TRBD1 identical over 10 bases. The J segment lost 5 bases and the V segment lost 5 bases, leaving 9 bases of the junction unmatched. This CDR3 has 15 residues. Germline lookup yields CDR1 SGHTA and CDR2 FQGNSA. CDR3 sequence reads: CASSQTGGFPHEQYF. DNA of the CDR3: TGTGCCAGCAGCCAGACAGGGGGCTTCCCCCACGAGCAGTACTTC.

This rearrangement joins TRBV5-1 to TRBJ2-4; tentative D call: TRBD2 (5 bases). The germline V and J ends were trimmed by 1 base and 1 base, with 9 bases remaining between them. The CDR3 runs 15 residues. From germline, CDR1 is SGHRS and CDR2 YFSETQ. CDR3 sequence: CASSLPGKAKNIQYF. The CDR3, as DNA: TGCGCCAGCAGCTTGCCGGGGAAGGCCAAAAACATTCAGTACTTC.

The chain is built from TRBV6-5 and TRBJ2-1, with D possibly being TRBD1 (6 bases). Per germline, CDR1 MNHEY and CDR2 SVGAGI. Trimming left V 0 bases short and J 8 bases short, with 17 bases between. The CDR3 consists of 16 residues. CDR3 coding DNA: TGTGCCAGCAGTTACTCGAATGGGGGCCCGTCGGATGAGCAGTTCTTC. It encodes CASSYSNGGPSDEQFF.

This sequence joins TRBV7-2 and TRBJ2-7, with 11 nucleotides matching TRBD1. The CDR3 is 16 residues long. The germline CDR1 and CDR2 sequences are SGHTA and FQGNSA. The junction had 7 bases not matched to a gene; V was cut back by 5 bases and J by 1 base. CDR3 loop: CASSLFGQGASYEQYF. The CDR3 DNA follows: TGTGCCAGCAGCCTCTTCGGACAGGGGGCTTCCTACGAGCAGTACTTC.

The chain links TRBV6-5 to TRBJ2-1; 7 positions match TRBD2. This CDR3 comprises 13 residues. V trimming: 4 bases; J trimming: 8 bases; junction bases outside the gene matches: 5. Per germline, CDR1 MNHEY and CDR2 SVGAGI. CDR3 nucleotide sequence: TGTGCCAGCAGTTGGGGGGGTCTGGATGAGCAGTTCTTC. Amino acid sequence: CASSWGGLDEQFF.

This chain uses TRBV4-3 with TRBJ2-3, with 11 nucleotides matching TRBD2. This CDR3 has 16 amino acids. The V segment lost 1 base and the J segment 6 bases; nucleotides outside the gene matches: 6. Germline CDR1 LGHNA, CDR2 YSLEER. The CDR3 coding sequence is TGCGCCAGCAGCCAAGTCCTAGCGGGGGGAGGGGATACGCAGTATTTT. Its translation is CASSQVLAGGGDTQYF.

V usage is TRBV7-8 and J usage is TRBJ2-7; 10 bases map to TRBD1. The CDR3 contains 17 residues. Losses at the gene ends were 2 bases for V and 3 bases for J; bases not matched to a gene: 10. Germline loops: CDR1 SGHVS, CDR2 FQNEAQ. The CDR3 DNA sequence: TGTGCCAGCAGCTTAAGGTCCGGGGGACAGGGGATCTACGAGCAGTACTTC. Its protein product is CASSLRSGGQGIYEQYF.

The CDR3 DNA is TGTGCCAGCGCTACAGACGCTAATGAAAAACTGTTTTTT. Encoded protein: CASATDANEKLFF. The chain uses TRBV2 and TRBJ1-4; no firm D call. Germline V gene lookup returns CDR1 SNHLY and CDR2 FYNNEI. The V end lost 8 bases, the J end lost 3 bases, and 10 bases lay between the germline ends. CDR3 length: 13 amino acids.

This clone was seen a handful of times. This rearrangement joins TRBV7-9 to TRBJ1-1; maybe TRBD1 (5 bases). The V gene lost 1 base and the J gene lost 8 bases, with 8 bases spanning the gap. The germline V gene encodes CDR1 SEHNR and CDR2 FQNEAQ (reference sequence). The CDR3 consists of 12 residues. DNA for the CDR3: TGTGCCAGCAGCTTAGGTGCAGGGGAAGCTTTCTTT. Translated, it gives CASSLGAGEAFF.